This TCR beta chain was sequenced in a study of T cell responses to AZD1222 COVID-19 vaccine. Study-wide context: Second-dose groups at about 4 or about 12 weeks were pooled. Study results and caveats: Of the AZD1222 recipients, only five to seven were seropositive at baseline.

The germline V gene encodes CDR1 SGDLS and CDR2 YYNGEE. The CDR3 has 16 residues. The V gene lost 0 bases and the J gene lost 2 bases, with 11 bases spanning the gap. The assay was immunoSEQ multiplex PCR, and TCRdb's table has in-frame clones only and misses some. The table records 100,000 to 150,000 clones, around 88% of them present only once. For this clone: What it binds is not known.

The V and J genes are TRBV9 and TRBJ2-2, with D possibly matching TRBD2 (7 bases). The receptor comes from an adult in good health. This specimen was peripheral blood, taken on day 0 of AZD1222 vaccination. The CDR3 nucleotides are TGTGCCAGCAGCGTAGCGGCGGGGGCTAACACCGGGGAGCTGTTTTTT. Amino acid sequence: CASSVAAGANTGELFF. Full variable domain (rest looked up from reference TRBV9 and TRBJ2-2): DSGVTQTPKHLITATGQRVTLRCSPRSGDLSVYWYQQSLDQGLQFLIQYYNGEERAKGNILERFSAQQFPDLHSELNLSSLELGDSALYFCASSVAAGANTGELFFGEGSRLTVL.